What follows are 25 T cell receptor beta chains derived from one specimen sequenced in a study of esophageal squamous cell carcinoma under preoperative chemotherapy. TCRdb re-called the PCR reads through MiXCR, storing one row per CDR3 protein. The table lists about 15,000 distinct CDR3 sequences, 60% of them singletons. The time point here: before preoperative PTX-NDP chemotherapy. Sampling was conducted from a patient given preoperative chemotherapy. These receptors were obtained from a human donor with esophageal squamous cell carcinoma. The donor label of this sample is uncertain.

This clonotype appeared a single time. The chain uses TRBV28 and TRBJ2-1; TRBD2 matches at 7 bases. Germline V gives CDR1 MDHEN, CDR2 SYDVKM. The CDR3 totals 14 residues. Unmatched junction bases numbered 6, after V lost 7 bases and J lost 3 bases. In DNA, the CDR3 is TGTGCCAGCACCCTGGGGGGGGACTACAATGAGCAGTTCTTC. Its protein product is CASTLGGDYNEQFF.

In the case of this clonotype: The junction departs from germline at one end; a sequencing error may be responsible. V and J are TRBV12-3 or TRBV12-4 and TRBJ2-3; TRBD2 is a possible D gene (7 bases). The CDR3 runs 14 residues. The CDR3 sequence is CAGRGGRAPETQYF. In DNA form, the CDR3 reads TGTGCGGGGAGGGGGGGTCGTGCGCCAGAGACGCAGTATTTT.

To note about this clonotype: The junction and the germline gene differ at one end; a read error may be behind it. The CDR3 is CASSEGIQGDQETQYF. DNA of the CDR3: TGTGCCAGCAGTGAAGGTATACAGGGAGACCAAGAGACCCAGTATTTC. The rearrangement links TRBV6-1 to TRBJ2-5; TRBD1 is a possible D gene (6 bases). This CDR3 is built from 16 residues. Germline loops: CDR1 MNHNS, CDR2 SASEGT.

The chain employs TRBV6-1 and TRBJ2-3; TRBD1 or TRBD2 may be the D gene (6 bases each). Gene TRBJ2-7 matches the end of the DNA better, so the J call may be wrong. CDR1 and CDR2 (germline): MNHNS, SASEGT. This CDR3 comprises 16 residues. In nucleotides, the CDR3 is TGTGCCAGCAGTGTCAAGGAGGGGGGCGGGGCAGACACGCAGTACTTC. Translating it yields CASSVKEGGGADTQYF.

The rearrangement uses TRBV6-1 and TRBJ2-1; 11 bases are a match to TRBD2. This CDR3 spans 14 amino acids. V dropped 7 bases and J dropped 4; count of bases not matched to a gene: 3. Germline V gene data show CDR1 as MNHNS and CDR2 as SASEGT. CDR3 loop: CASTGTSGYNEQFF. CDR3 nucleotide sequence: TGTGCCAGCACCGGGACTAGCGGTTACAATGAGCAGTTCTTC.

This clonotype showed up just once. V and J are TRBV6-1 and TRBJ2-3, with D perhaps TRBD1 (6 bases). The CDR3 has 15 residues. CDR1 is MNHNS, CDR2 SASEGT, per germline. V was cut by 9 bases and J by 1 base, with 17 bases left in between. This CDR3 reads CARGLGGGGTDTQYF. The CDR3 region has the DNA TGTGCCAGGGGTCTTGGGGGCGGAGGCACAGATACGCAGTATTTT.

The gene calls are TRBV6-5 and TRBJ2-4; possibly TRBD2 for D (6 bases). The germline V and J ends were trimmed by 0 bases and 13 bases, with 28 bases remaining between them. In germline, CDR1 is MNHEY, CDR2 SVGAGI. The CDR3 has 18 amino acids. The DNA of the CDR3 is TGTGCCAGCAGTTACTCCAAAAACGGTGGGAGGCCCTACAATGAGCAGTACTTC. Translation gives CASSYSKNGGRPYNEQYF.

About this clonotype: The junction differs from germline at one of its ends, possibly a read error. CDR3 amino acids: CARGEAAGKGLFAKNIQYF. In nucleotides, the CDR3 is TGTGCCAGGGGTGAAGCTGCGGGGAAAGGACTTTTTGCCAAAAACATCCAGTACTTC. The V gene is TRBV6-1, the J gene TRBJ2-4, with D possibly TRBD2 on 6 matching bases. This CDR3 spans 19 amino acids. The germline gives CDR1 MNHNS, CDR2 SASEGT.

The chain carries TRBV7-6 and TRBJ2-7; 8 bases line up with TRBD1. Looked up from germline, CDR1 is SGHVS and CDR2 is FNYEAQ. The CDR3 spans 15 residues. The V and J ends lost 5 bases and 2 bases, in that order; junction bases with no gene match: 8. The DNA for the CDR3 is TGTGCCAGCAGCCTAGACAGGGGCGCCGCCTACGAGCAGTACTTC. It translates to CASSLDRGAAYEQYF. Drawing the rest from reference TRBV7-6 and TRBJ2-7, the complete variable domain is GAGVSQSPRYKVTKRGQDVALRCDPISGHVSLYWYRQALGQGPEFLTYFNYEAQQDKSGLPNDRFSAERPEGSISTLTIQRTEQRDSAMYRCASSLDRGAAYEQYFGPGTRLTVT.

This CDR3 reads CASSSSGGYNEQYF. DNA for the CDR3: TGTGCCAGCAGTTCTAGCGGGGGCTACAATGAGCAGTACTTC. This chain connects TRBV6-5 to TRBJ2-1; TRBD2 aligns across 10 bases. With the DNA end fitting TRBJ2-7 better, the J assignment may be wrong. The length of the CDR3 is 14 residues. Germline CDR1 reads MNHEY; CDR2 reads SVGAGI.

This clonotype was seen at least ten times. This sequence joins TRBV7-2 and TRBJ2-5; unclear D gene. Germline V lookup: CDR1 SGHTA, CDR2 FQGNSA. V was shortened by 1 base and J by 1 base, with 13 bases between the two germline ends. The CDR3 sequence is 16 residues long. The DNA for the CDR3 is TGTGCCAGCAGCTTAGGGGCAGGACGGATCCAAGAGACCCAGTACTTC. This sequence encodes CASSLGAGRIQETQYF.

The gene calls are TRBV6-1 and TRBJ2-3; possibly TRBD1 for D (6 bases). Judging by the DNA end, TRBJ2-7 fits better; the J call may be wrong. The CDR3 loop spans 16 amino acids. Germline-derived CDR1 and CDR2 are MNHNS and SASEGT. The CDR3 DNA follows: TGTGCCAGCAGTGAAGGTATACAGGGAGACACAGATACGCAGTACTTC. This translates into CASSEGIQGDTDTQYF.

The V gene is TRBV12-3 or TRBV12-4, the J gene TRBJ2-3, with D tentatively TRBD2 (5 bases). This CDR3 contains 13 residues. V shed 6 bases and J shed 6 bases, with 13 bases lying between them. The CDR3 DNA reads TGTGCCAGCAGCGGGATCAACACCGATACGCAGTATTTT. It encodes CASSGINTDTQYF.

In this sample, this clonotype turned up a few times. The V and J genes are TRBV6-1 and TRBJ2-3; 9 bases line up with TRBD2. Germline V gene sequence: CDR1 MNHNS, CDR2 SASEGT. V was pared by 8 bases and J by 4 bases, with 7 bases of the junction left unmatched. The CDR3 has 14 residues. CDR3 sequence (DNA): TGTGCCAGCGCGGGAGGGGGCGGATCAGATACGCAGTATTTT. Its translation is CASAGGGGSDTQYF.

On this clonotype itself: One end of the junction fails to match germline, which may point to a read error. The chain uses TRBV6-1 and TRBJ2-3; D assignment may be TRBD1 or TRBD2 (5 bases each). The CDR3 contains 15 residues. Germline V gene lookup returns CDR1 MNHNS and CDR2 SASEGT. For the CDR3, the DNA is TGTGCCAGCAGCAGAGGGGCGGGTGACACAGAGACGCAGTATTTT. Translating it yields CASSRGAGDTETQYF.

This clonotype was detected only once. At one end, the junction sequence differs from germline, possibly due to a read error. The CDR3 reads CGGTGGGDKNMQYF. The CDR3 nucleotides read TGTGGCGGCACGGGGGGGGGTGACAAAAATATGCAGTATTTC. The rearrangement joins TRBV6-1 to TRBJ2-4; 8 positions match TRBD2. The CDR3 contains 14 residues. In germline, CDR1 is MNHNS, CDR2 SASEGT.

This clonotype has only a few counts. The chain joins TRBV6-1 to TRBJ2-1; 8 positions match TRBD1. Trimming at V came to 7 bases and at J to 1 base, leaving 6 bases not matched to a gene. Germline CDR1 MNHNS, CDR2 SASEGT. The CDR3 runs 15 residues. The CDR3 DNA is TGTGCCAGCAACGTAAACAGGGGGTCCTACAATGAGCAGTTCTTC. The encoded protein is CASNVNRGSYNEQFF.

The J gene is TRBJ1-4, the V gene TRBV7-6; 11 nucleotides agree with TRBD1. Trimming cost V 0 bases and J 6 bases; bases outside gene matches: 3. The CDR3 runs 16 residues. In germline, CDR1 is SGHVS, CDR2 FNYEAQ. CDR3 in DNA: TGTGCCAGCAGCTTAGCCGGGACAGGGGGGTATGAAAAACTGTTTTTT. It yields the protein CASSLAGTGGYEKLFF.

The chain joins TRBV12-3 or TRBV12-4 to TRBJ2-3; 10 bases align to TRBD2. The CDR3 length is 15 residues. V shed 5 bases, J shed 5 bases, and the junction held 7 bases outside the gene matches. CDR3 protein: CASSQIAGGGDTQYF. CDR3 nucleotides: TGTGCCAGCAGTCAAATAGCGGGGGGAGGAGATACGCAGTATTTT.

V is TRBV6-4 and J is TRBJ2-1; 11 bases map to TRBD1. The CDR3 length is 15 residues. Losses at the gene ends were 6 bases for V and 2 bases for J; bases not matched to a gene: 3. Germline loops: CDR1 MRHNA, CDR2 SNTAGT. Here the CDR3 reads CASSPGQGAYNEQFF. The DNA for the CDR3 is TGTGCCAGCAGCCCGGGACAGGGGGCCTACAATGAGCAGTTCTTC.

The chain combines TRBV4-1 with TRBJ1-3; a possible D gene is TRBD1 (5 bases). The germline V and J ends were trimmed by 3 bases and 7 bases, with 7 bases remaining between them. This CDR3 spans 12 amino acids. Per germline, CDR1 MGHRA and CDR2 YSYEKL. The CDR3 spells CASSQGRNTIYF. The CDR3 DNA is TGCGCCAGCAGCCAGGGGCGGAACACCATATATTTT.

The chain has TRBV6-1 and TRBJ2-1; no reliable D call. The DNA end lines up better with TRBJ2-7; the J call may be wrong. CDR3 length: 14 amino acids. The V gene's germline CDR1 is MNHNS and CDR2 SASEGT. The CDR3 region is CASSEAPRTYEQYF. The DNA for the CDR3 is TGTGCCAGCAGTGAGGCCCCGCGGACCTACGAGCAGTACTTC.

The chain carries TRBV6-1 and TRBJ2-5; 10 bases map to TRBD2. The DNA end lines up better with TRBJ2-3; the J call may be wrong. The germline V gene encodes CDR1 MNHNS and CDR2 SASEGT. The CDR3 totals 17 residues. The CDR3 loop reads CASSASGGGRDQETQYF. The CDR3 nucleotides read TGTGCCAGCAGTGCGAGCGGGGGGGGGCGTGACCAAGAGACGCAGTATTTT.

CDR3 DNA: TGCGCCAGCAGTGAGTCACTTATGACTAGCGGGAGAACAGATACGCAGTATTTT. It specifies CASSESLMTSGRTDTQYF. This sequence joins TRBV10-1 and TRBJ2-3, with 12 bases matching TRBD2. The ends lost 0 bases at V and 3 bases at J; junction bases unmatched: 7. The CDR3 spans 18 residues. Germline assignment: CDR1 WNHNN and CDR2 SYGVQD (reference sequence).

The genes are TRBV6-1 and TRBJ2-3, with 10 bases matching TRBD1. Germline assignment: CDR1 MNHNS and CDR2 SASEGT. This CDR3 has 15 residues. V lost 6 bases to trimming and J lost 10 bases; unmatched junction nucleotides: 13. The CDR3 reads CASRTGQGDTDAQYF. CDR3 nucleotide sequence: TGTGCCAGCAGAACCGGACAGGGGGACACCGATGCGCAGTATTTT.